The clone carrying this TCR beta chain was observed once. With 3 bases clipped from V and 2 bases from J, the junction kept 4 bases outside the gene matches. The CDR3 loop spans 14 amino acids. The germline CDR1 and CDR2 sequences are MNHEY and SVGAGI. Repertoires were generated with immunoSEQ multiplex PCR, while TCRdb's copy carries only in-frame clones and drops some. The top ten hold roughly 7.3% of the sample, which has roughly 150,000 clones, 84% seen once. These data come from a study of blood T cell repertoires in COVID-19. Study as a whole: Italy, Spain and the United States were the sources of the convalescent and acute COVID-19 samples. T cells, B-cell-depleted T cells, or PBMCs provided the cDNA or gDNA that served as material.

The sequencing sample was made of peripheral blood. The chain combines TRBV6-5 with TRBJ2-7; TRBD1 matches 7 bases. The clonotype was recovered from a human donor in a cohort sampled during active COVID-19. CDR3 DNA sequence: TGTGCCAGCAGTTATTCGGACAGGACCTACGAGCAGTACTTC. It encodes CASSYSDRTYEQYF.